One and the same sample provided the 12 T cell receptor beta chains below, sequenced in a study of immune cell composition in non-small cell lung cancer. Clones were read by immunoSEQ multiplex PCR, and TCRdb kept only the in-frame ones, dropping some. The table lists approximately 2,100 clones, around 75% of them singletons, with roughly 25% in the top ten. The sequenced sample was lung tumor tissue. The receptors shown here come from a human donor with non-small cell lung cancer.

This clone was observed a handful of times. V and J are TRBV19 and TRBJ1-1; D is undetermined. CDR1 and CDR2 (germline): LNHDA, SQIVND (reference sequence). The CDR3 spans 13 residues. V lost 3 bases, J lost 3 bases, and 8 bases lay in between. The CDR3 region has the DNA TGTGCCAGTAGTATTGTTATCGACACTGAAGCTTTCTTT. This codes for CASSIVIDTEAFF.

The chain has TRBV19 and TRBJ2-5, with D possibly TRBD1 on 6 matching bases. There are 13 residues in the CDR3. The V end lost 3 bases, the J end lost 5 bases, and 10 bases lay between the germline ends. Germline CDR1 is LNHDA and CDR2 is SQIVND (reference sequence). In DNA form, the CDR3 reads TGTGCCAGTAGTATTGTTAGGGGGGAGACCCAGTACTTC. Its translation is CASSIVRGETQYF.

This CDR3 is CSVEGILAGVHTDTQYF. CDR3 sequence (DNA): TGCAGCGTTGAAGGAATCCTAGCGGGAGTCCACACAGATACGCAGTATTTT. The V and J genes are TRBV29-1 and TRBJ2-3; 10 positions match TRBD2. The V segment lost 1 base and the J segment 2 bases; nucleotides outside the gene matches: 9. Per the germline V gene, CDR1 is SQVTM and CDR2 is ANQGSEA. The CDR3 consists of 17 residues.

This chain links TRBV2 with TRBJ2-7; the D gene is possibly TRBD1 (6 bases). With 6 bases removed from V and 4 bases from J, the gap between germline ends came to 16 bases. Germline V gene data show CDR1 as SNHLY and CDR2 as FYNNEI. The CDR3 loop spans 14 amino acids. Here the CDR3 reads CASRRRRTDYEQYV. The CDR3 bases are TGTGCCAGCAGGAGGAGAAGGACAGATTACGAGCAGTACGTC.

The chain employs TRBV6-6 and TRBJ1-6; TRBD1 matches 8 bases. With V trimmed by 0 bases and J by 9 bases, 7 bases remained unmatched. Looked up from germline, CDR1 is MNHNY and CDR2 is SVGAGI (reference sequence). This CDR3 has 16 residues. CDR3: CASSYSTGQGASPLHF. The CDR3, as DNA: TGTGCCAGCAGTTACTCAACCGGGCAGGGGGCTTCACCCCTCCACTTT.

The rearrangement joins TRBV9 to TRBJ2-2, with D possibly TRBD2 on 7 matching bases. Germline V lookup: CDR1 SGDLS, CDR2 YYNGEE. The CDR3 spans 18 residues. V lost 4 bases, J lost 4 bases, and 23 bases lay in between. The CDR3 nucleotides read TGTGCCAGCAGCCCAGACGCGGGGGCGACCCGGGGCACCGGGGAGCTGTTTTTT. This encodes CASSPDAGATRGTGELFF.

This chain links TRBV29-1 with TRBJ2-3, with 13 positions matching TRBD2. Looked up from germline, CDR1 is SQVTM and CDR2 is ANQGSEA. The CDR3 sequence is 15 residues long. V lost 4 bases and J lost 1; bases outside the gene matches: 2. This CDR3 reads CSVGTSGRGTDTQYF. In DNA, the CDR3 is TGCAGCGTTGGAACTAGCGGGAGGGGCACAGATACGCAGTATTTT.

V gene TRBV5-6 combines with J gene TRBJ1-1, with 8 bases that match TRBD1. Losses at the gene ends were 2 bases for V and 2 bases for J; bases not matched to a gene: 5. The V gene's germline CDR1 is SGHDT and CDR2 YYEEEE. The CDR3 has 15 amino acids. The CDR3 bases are TGTGCCAGCAGCTTCGGAGCAGGGGGCAACACTGAAGCTTTCTTT. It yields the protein CASSFGAGGNTEAFF.

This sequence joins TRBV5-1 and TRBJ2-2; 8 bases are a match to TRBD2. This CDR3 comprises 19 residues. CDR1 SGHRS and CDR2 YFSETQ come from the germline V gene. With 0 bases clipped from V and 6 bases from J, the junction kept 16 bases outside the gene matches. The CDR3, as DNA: TGCGCCAGCAGCTTGGAAGTTTGCAGGGAGCGGGAGTGCGCCGGGGAGCTGTTTTTT. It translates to CASSLEVCRERECAGELFF.

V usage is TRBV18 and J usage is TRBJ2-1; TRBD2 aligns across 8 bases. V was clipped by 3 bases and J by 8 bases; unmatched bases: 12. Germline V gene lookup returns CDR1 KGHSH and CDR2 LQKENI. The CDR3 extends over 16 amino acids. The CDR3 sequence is CASSPLAGPVTDEQFF. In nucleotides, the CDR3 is TGTGCCAGCTCACCGCTAGCGGGCCCCGTTACAGATGAGCAGTTCTTC.

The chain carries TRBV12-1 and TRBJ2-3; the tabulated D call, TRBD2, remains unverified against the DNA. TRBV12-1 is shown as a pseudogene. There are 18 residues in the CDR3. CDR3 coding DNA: TGTGCCAGCAGCCCTCGGGTCACACGGCGGGAGGGCCCTGATACGCAGTATTTT. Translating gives CASSPRVTRREGPDTQYF.

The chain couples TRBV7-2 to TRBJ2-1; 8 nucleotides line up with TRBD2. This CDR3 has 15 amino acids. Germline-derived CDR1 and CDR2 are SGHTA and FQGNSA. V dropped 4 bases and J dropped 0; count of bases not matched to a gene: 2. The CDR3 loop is CASSWSGSSYNEQFF. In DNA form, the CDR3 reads TGTGCCAGCAGCTGGAGCGGGAGCTCCTACAATGAGCAGTTCTTC.